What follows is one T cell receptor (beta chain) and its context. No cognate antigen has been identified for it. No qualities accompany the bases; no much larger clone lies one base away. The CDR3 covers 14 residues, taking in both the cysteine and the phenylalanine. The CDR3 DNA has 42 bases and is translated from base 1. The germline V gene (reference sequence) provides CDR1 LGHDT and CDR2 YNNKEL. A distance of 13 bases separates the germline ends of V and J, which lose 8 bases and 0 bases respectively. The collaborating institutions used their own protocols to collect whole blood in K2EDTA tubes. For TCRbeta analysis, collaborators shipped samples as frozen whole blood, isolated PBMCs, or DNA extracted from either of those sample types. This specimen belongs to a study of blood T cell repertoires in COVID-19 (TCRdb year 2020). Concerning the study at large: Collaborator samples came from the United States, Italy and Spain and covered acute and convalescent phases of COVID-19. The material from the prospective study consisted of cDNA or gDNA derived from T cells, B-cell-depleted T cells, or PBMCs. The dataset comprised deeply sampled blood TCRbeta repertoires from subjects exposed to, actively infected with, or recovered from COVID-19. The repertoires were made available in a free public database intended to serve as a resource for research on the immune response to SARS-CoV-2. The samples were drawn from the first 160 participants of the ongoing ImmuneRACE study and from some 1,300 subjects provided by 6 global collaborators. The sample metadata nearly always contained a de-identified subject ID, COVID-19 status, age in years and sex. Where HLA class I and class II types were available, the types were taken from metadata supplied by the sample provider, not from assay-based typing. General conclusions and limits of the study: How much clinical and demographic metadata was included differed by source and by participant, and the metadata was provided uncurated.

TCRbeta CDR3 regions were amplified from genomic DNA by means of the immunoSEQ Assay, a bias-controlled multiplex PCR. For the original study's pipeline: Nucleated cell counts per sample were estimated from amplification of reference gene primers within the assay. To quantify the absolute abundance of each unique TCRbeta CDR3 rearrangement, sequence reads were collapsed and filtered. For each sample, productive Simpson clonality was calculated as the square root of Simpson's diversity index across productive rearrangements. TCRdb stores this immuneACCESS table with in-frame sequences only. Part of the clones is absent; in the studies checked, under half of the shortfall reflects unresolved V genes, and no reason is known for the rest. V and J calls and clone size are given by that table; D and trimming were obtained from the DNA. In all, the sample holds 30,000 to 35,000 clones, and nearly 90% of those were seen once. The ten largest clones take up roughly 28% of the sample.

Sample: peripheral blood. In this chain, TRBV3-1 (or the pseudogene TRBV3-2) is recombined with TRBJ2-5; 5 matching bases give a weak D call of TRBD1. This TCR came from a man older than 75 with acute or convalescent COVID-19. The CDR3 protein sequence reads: CASQLGAYQETQYF. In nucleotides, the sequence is TGTGCCAGCCAATTAGGGGCCTACCAAGAGACCCAGTACTTC.